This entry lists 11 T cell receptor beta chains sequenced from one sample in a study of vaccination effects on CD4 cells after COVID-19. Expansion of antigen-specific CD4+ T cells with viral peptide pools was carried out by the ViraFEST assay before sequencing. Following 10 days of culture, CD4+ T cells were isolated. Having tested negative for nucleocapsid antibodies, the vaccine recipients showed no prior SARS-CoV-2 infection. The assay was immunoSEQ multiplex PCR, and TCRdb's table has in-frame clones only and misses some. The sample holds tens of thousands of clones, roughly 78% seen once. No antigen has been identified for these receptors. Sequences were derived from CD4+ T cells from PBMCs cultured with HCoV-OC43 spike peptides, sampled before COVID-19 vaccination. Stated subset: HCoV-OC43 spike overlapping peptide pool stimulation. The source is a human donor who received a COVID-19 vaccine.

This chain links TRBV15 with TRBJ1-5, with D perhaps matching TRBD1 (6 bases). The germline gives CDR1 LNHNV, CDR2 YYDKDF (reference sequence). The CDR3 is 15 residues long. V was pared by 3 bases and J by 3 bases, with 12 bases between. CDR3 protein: CATSSKGGPNQPQHF. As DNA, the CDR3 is TGTGCCACCAGCAGCAAGGGGGGGCCCAATCAGCCCCAGCATTTT. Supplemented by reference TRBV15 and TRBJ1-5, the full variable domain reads DAMVIQNPRYQVTQFGKPVTLSCSQTLNHNVMYWYQQKSSQAPKLLFHYYDKDFNNEADTPDNFQSRRPNTSFCFLDIRSPGLGDTAMYLCATSSKGGPNQPQHFGDGTRLSIL.

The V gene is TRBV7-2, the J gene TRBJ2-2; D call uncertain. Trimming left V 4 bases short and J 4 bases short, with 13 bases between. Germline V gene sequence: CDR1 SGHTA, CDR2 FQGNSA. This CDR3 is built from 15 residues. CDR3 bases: TGTGCCAGCAGCTCCCAGTCGGGTGGCACCGGGGAGCTGTTTTTT. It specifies CASSSQSGGTGELFF.

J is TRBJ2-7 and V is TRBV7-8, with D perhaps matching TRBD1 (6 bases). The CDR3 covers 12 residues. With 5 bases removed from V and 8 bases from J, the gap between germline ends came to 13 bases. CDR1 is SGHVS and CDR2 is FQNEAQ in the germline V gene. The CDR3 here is CASSRGSGKQYV. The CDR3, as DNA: TGTGCCAGCAGCAGGGGGTCAGGCAAGCAGTACGTC.

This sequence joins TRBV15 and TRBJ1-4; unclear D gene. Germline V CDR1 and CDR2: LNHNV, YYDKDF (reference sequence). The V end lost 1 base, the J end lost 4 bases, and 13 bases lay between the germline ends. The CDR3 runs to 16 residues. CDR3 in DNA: TGTGCCACCAGCAGAGTTCTGGCGGGAAATAATGAAAAACTGTTTTTT. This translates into CATSRVLAGNNEKLFF.

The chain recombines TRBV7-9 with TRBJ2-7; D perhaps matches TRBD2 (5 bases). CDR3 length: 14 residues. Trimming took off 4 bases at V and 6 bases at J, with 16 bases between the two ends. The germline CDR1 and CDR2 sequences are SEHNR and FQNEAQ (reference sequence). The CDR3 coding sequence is TGTGCCAGCAGCTCCACGGGGAAGCAAGGCGAGCAGTACGTC. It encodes CASSSTGKQGEQYV.

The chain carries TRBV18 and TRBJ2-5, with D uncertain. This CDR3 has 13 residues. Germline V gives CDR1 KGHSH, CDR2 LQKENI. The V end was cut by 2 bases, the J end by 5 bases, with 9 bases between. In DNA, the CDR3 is TGTGCCAGCTCACCAACCGATTTGGAGACCCAGTACTTC. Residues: CASSPTDLETQYF.

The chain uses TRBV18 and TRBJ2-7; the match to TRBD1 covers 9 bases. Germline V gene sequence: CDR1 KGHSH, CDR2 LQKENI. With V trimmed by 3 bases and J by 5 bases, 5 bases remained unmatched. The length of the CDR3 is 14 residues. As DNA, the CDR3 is TGTGCCAGCTCACCTTCTACAGGGGGCAACGAGCAGTACGTC. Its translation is CASSPSTGGNEQYV.

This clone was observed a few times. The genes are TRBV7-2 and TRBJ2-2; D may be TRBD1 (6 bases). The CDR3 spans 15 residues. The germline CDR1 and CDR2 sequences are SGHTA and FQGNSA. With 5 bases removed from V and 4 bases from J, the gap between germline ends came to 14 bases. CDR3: CASSTMTGSTGELFF. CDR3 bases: TGTGCCAGCAGCACCATGACAGGTAGCACCGGGGAGCTGTTTTTT.

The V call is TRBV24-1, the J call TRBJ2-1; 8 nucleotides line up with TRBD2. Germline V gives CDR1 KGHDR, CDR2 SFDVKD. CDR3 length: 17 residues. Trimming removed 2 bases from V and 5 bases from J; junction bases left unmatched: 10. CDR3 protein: CATSDSFTSGPNNEQFF. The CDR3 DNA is TGTGCCACCAGTGATTCCTTTACTAGCGGACCCAACAATGAGCAGTTCTTC.

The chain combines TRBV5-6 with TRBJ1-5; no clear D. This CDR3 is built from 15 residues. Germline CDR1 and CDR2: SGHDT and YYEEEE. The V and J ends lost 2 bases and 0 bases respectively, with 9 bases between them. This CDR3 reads CASSLGGYSNQPQHF. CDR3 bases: TGTGCCAGCAGCTTAGGAGGCTATAGCAATCAGCCCCAGCATTTT.

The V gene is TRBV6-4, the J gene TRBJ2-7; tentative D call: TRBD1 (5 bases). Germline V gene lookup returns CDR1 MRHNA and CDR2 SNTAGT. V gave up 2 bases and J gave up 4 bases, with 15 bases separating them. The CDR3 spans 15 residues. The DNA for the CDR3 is TGTGCCAGCAGTGACCCTGAGGCAGGGTATTACGAGCAGTACGTC. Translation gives CASSDPEAGYYEQYV.